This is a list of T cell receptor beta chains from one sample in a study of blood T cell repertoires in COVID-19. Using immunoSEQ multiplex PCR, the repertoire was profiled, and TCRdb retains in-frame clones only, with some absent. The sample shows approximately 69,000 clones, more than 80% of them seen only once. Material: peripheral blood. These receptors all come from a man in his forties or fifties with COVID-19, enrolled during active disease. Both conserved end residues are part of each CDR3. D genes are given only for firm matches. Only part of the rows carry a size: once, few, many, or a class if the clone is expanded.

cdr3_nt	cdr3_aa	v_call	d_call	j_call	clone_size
TGTGCCAGCAGCTTAGCAGCTCCCCGGACTAGCGGGGGGAGAACCTACGAGCAGTACTTC	CASSLAAPRTSGGRTYEQYF	TRBV7-6	TRBD2	TRBJ2-7	NA
TGTGCCAGCAGTGAAATAGGCAATCAGCCCCAGCATTTT	CASSEIGNQPQHF	TRBV6-1	NA	TRBJ1-5	NA
TGTGCCAGCAGCCGCGAACAGGGGAGGAACACTGAAGCTTTCTTT	CASSREQGRNTEAFF	TRBV3-1/TRBV3-2	TRBD1	TRBJ1-1	NA
TGCAGCGTTGAAGTTGGCAGCGCAGATACGCAGTATTTT	CSVEVGSADTQYF	TRBV29-1	NA	TRBJ2-3	NA
TGTGCCAGCAGTATAAATGCGGGGCTTTCACCCCTCCACTTT	CASSINAGLSPLHF	TRBV28	NA	TRBJ1-6	few
TGCGCCAGCAGCTTGCAGGGGGCGAACACTGAAGCTTTCTTT	CASSLQGANTEAFF	TRBV5-1	TRBD1	TRBJ1-1	once
TGCAGCGCGCCCCTAAGCGGGGGAGAGACCCAGTACTTC	CSAPLSGGETQYF	TRBV29-1	TRBD2	TRBJ2-5	NA
TGTGCCAGCAGCCGCCGACAGGGGAGCACTGAAGCTTTCTTT	CASSRRQGSTEAFF	TRBV14	TRBD1	TRBJ1-1	NA
TGTGCCTGCCAGGGACAGCAGAACACTGAAGCTTTCTTT	CACQGQQNTEAFF	TRBV19	TRBD1	TRBJ1-1	NA
TGTGCCAGCAGTTCCCCTTGGAGGGACACCGGGGAGCTGTTTTTT	CASSSPWRDTGELFF	TRBV27	NA	TRBJ2-2	NA
TGTGCCAGTAGTATAGATGTACAGACACAAGAGACCCAGTACTTC	CASSIDVQTQETQYF	TRBV19	NA	TRBJ2-5	NA
TGCAGCGCTCAATTCCAACGGGGATATCTGAATGCTGAAGCTTTCTTT	CSAQFQRGYLNAEAFF	TRBV29-1	NA	TRBJ1-1	NA
TGTGCCAGCAGTTACTCGGGACAGGGACGGCATCAGCCCCAGCATTTT	CASSYSGQGRHQPQHF	TRBV6-5	TRBD1	TRBJ1-5	NA
TGTGCCTCCCGACAGGGGGCGGGGGAGCAGTTCTTC	CASRQGAGEQFF	TRBV28	TRBD1	TRBJ2-1	NA
TGCGCCAGCAGCTTGGCCGTAGCGGCTAGCACAGATACGCAGTATTTT	CASSLAVAASTDTQYF	TRBV5-1	NA	TRBJ2-3	NA
TGTGCCAGCGGCGGGGGTGACTGGGGCTATGGCTACACCTTC	CASGGGDWGYGYTF	TRBV6-4	NA	TRBJ1-2	few
TGTGCCTGGAGAGGGAGGGGGTTCTCTGGAAACACCATATATTTT	CAWRGRGFSGNTIYF	TRBV30	NA	TRBJ1-3	NA
TGTGCCAGCAGTGAAAGTCGGGGGGCGGGTGAGCAGTTCTTC	CASSESRGAGEQFF	TRBV2	NA	TRBJ2-1	NA
TGTGCCAGTTTGCCGGGCGGGGGCTACAATGAGCAGTTCTTC	CASLPGGGYNEQFF	TRBV11-1	TRBD2	TRBJ2-1	NA
TGTGCCAGCAGTTACTCCGGGGATGCCCAGTACGAGCAGTACTTC	CASSYSGDAQYEQYF	TRBV6-5	NA	TRBJ2-7	NA
TGTGCCAGCAGCTCCCTGGACAGGCCGAGGAATGAGCAGTTCTTC	CASSSLDRPRNEQFF	TRBV5-4	TRBD1	TRBJ2-1	once